Detailed here is one T cell receptor beta chain. The antigen is undetermined. The data belong to a study of shared clonotypes between healthy human individuals. Study observations and caveats: Non-shared clonotypes were found to have lower generation probabilities than the clonotypes that were shared by all four of the sorted-subset donors. Generally, naive subsets came out with larger estimated richness than memory subsets.

Execution of the assay was at deep level. Investigators spread the genomic DNA of each subset evenly over several immunoSEQ plates. TCRdb's copy holds only in-frame clones and misses some; the assay was immunoSEQ multiplex PCR. The sample shows some 500,000 clones, less than 96% of them seen only once. CDR3 length: 14 residues. In germline, CDR1 is ENHRY, CDR2 SYGVKD. Trimming removed 4 bases at V and 5 bases at J, with 14 bases between. This TCR was sampled from a woman in her twenties or thirties in good health. The chain joins TRBV10-3 to TRBJ2-5, with a tentative D call TRBD2 (7 bases). What was sequenced was naive CD4+ T cells sorted from blood. As to subset: CD45RA+ positively selected. This CDR3 reads CAISVGGGLETQYF. The CDR3 region has the DNA TGTGCCATCAGTGTGGGGGGGGGCTTGGAGACCCAGTACTTC.